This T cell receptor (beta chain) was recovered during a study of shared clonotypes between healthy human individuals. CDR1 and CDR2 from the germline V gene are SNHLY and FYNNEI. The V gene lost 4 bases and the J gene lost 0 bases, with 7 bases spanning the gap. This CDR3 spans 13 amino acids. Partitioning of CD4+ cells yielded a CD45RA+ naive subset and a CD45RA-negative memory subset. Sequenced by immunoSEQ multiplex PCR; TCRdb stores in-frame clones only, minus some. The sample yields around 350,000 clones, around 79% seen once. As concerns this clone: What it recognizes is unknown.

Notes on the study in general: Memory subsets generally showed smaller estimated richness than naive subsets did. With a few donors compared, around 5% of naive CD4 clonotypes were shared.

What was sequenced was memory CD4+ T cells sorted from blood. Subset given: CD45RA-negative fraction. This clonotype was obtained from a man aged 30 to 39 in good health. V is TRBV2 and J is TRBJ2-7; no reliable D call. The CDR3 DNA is TGTGCCAGCAGTGCTGCCTTCTCCTACGAGCAGTACTTC. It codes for CASSAAFSYEQYF.